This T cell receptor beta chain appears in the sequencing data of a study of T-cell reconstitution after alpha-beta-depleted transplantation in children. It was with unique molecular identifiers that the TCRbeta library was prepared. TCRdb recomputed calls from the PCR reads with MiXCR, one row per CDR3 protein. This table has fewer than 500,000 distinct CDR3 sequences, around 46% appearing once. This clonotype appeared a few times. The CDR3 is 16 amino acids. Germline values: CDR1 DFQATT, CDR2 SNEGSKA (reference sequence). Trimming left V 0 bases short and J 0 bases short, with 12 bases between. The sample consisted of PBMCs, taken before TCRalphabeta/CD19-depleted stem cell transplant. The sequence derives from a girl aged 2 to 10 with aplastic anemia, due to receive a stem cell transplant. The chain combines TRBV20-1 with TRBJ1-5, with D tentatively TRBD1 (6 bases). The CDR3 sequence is CSARDGGGYSNQPQHF. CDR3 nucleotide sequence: TGCAGTGCTAGAGATGGAGGGGGGTATAGCAATCAGCCCCAGCATTTT.